One and the same sample provided the 8 T cell receptor beta chains below, sequenced in a study of cytomegalovirus exposure and HLA in healthy donors. Researchers ran the PCR with 60 Vbeta and 13 Jbeta primers. Using immunoSEQ multiplex PCR, the repertoire was profiled, and TCRdb retains in-frame clones only, with some absent. The sample includes some 150,000 clones. Sequences were obtained from PBMCs. The receptors were gathered from a young woman in good health and CMV-seropositive.

The rearrangement links TRBV29-1 to TRBJ2-3, with D uncertain. This CDR3 comprises 13 residues. In germline, CDR1 is SQVTM, CDR2 ANQGSEA. Trimming took 6 bases from V and 0 from J, leaving 10 bases between them. The CDR3, as DNA: TGCAGCGTGTCTGACATGAGCACAGATACGCAGTATTTT. Amino acids: CSVSDMSTDTQYF.

The genes are TRBV6-6 and TRBJ2-1, with a weak D call TRBD2 (6 bases). Germline V lookup: CDR1 MNHNY, CDR2 SVGAGI (reference sequence). The CDR3 is 16 amino acids. Trimming cost V 4 bases and J 0 bases, with 13 bases left between them. CDR3 coding DNA: TGTGCCAGCAGTTCCTCCGGCGGGACCTCCTACAATGAGCAGTTCTTC. Protein sequence: CASSSSGGTSYNEQFF.

This chain uses TRBV2 with TRBJ1-1; D unclear. The V gene lost 10 bases and the J gene lost 2 bases, with 20 bases spanning the gap. The CDR3 has 15 amino acids. Germline assignment: CDR1 SNHLY and CDR2 FYNNEI. The CDR3 protein is CATGRELGSNTEAFF. Written as DNA, the CDR3 is TGTGCCACCGGGAGGGAATTGGGGTCTAACACTGAAGCTTTCTTT.

The genes are TRBV11-2 and TRBJ2-3; 9 bases are shared with TRBD2. This CDR3 spans 17 amino acids. Germline trimming cut 4 bases from V and 0 bases from J; bases unmatched to any gene: 8. The germline gives CDR1 SGHAT, CDR2 FQNNGV. The CDR3 spells CASSSGIAGASTDTQYF. The CDR3 nucleotides read TGTGCCAGCAGCTCCGGGATAGCGGGGGCAAGCACAGATACGCAGTATTTT.

The chain has TRBV30 and TRBJ2-5; TRBD2 matches 10 bases. This CDR3 comprises 14 residues. V shed 8 bases, J shed 4 bases, and the junction held 10 bases outside the gene matches. CDR1 and CDR2 from the germline V gene are GTSNPN and SVGIG (reference sequence). The CDR3 coding sequence is TGTGCCCTGGATAAGCGGGGGGGCCTAGAGACCCAGTACTTC. Protein product: CALDKRGGLETQYF.

The chain couples TRBV9 to TRBJ1-4, with D possibly being TRBD1 (5 bases). CDR1 SGDLS and CDR2 YYNGEE come from the germline V gene. The CDR3 extends over 14 amino acids. With 4 bases removed from V and 7 bases from J, the gap between germline ends came to 14 bases. In DNA form, the CDR3 reads TGTGCCAGCAGCCGGGACTTGGGCACTGAAAAACTGTTTTTT. Protein sequence: CASSRDLGTEKLFF.

J is TRBJ2-1 and V is TRBV7-2; D might be TRBD2 (7 bases). The CDR3 has 13 residues. In germline, CDR1 is SGHTA, CDR2 FQGNSA. The V gene lost 5 bases and the J gene lost 9 bases, with 14 bases spanning the gap. CDR3 sequence reads: CASSPRGGAEQFF. DNA for the CDR3: TGTGCCAGCAGCCCCAGAGGGGGGGCTGAGCAGTTCTTC.

The chain has TRBV7-9 and TRBJ2-7; 10 positions match TRBD2. Per germline, CDR1 SEHNR and CDR2 FQNEAQ (reference sequence). The CDR3 is 16 residues long. V trimming: 5 bases; J trimming: 0 bases; junction bases outside the gene matches: 7. The CDR3 sequence is CASSHGLAEPSYEQYF. DNA for the CDR3: TGTGCCAGCAGCCACGGACTAGCGGAGCCCTCCTACGAGCAGTACTTC.